In its sample, the clone carrying this T cell receptor beta chain was seen a few times. The target antigen is unknown. Carried by the TCR beta cDNA libraries were unique molecular identifiers. About 460,000 cDNA molecules were obtained from around 1 to 9.1 million T cells. MiXCR was run by TCRdb on the PCR reads, yielding one entry per CDR3 protein. The table includes more than 350,000 distinct CDR3 sequences, approximately 38% detected once. The V gene's germline CDR1 is ENHRY and CDR2 SYGVKD. This CDR3 is 13 amino acids long. V lost 3 bases and J lost 3, with 9 bases in between. This sample stems from a study of post-analysis software for immune sequencing data. On the study more broadly: Recorded disease courses covered relapsing-remitting, secondary progressive and progressive-relapsing multiple sclerosis. Some patients had no subtype annotation.

Broader study findings: The study found TRBV5-6, TRBV5-1 and TRBV20-1 among a few TRBV segments more frequent in patients than controls. Patients with multiple sclerosis recorded significantly lower normalized Chao1 diversity than controls, the study found. Batch-mates among the samples co-clustered strongly by F measure.

The source of this sequence is a girl aged 2-10 years with multiple sclerosis. Sequenced sample: blood. The V gene is TRBV10-3, the J gene TRBJ2-7; D is ambiguous. The CDR3 sequence: CAISDPRSYEQYF. The CDR3 DNA reads TGTGCCATCAGTGACCCCAGAAGCTACGAGCAGTACTTC.